The entry that follows covers one T cell receptor (beta chain) sequence. Some clones are missing from TCRdb's copy, which holds only in-frame ones; the method was immunoSEQ multiplex PCR. The sample shows about 350,000 clones, approximately 81% of them seen only once. Germline trimming cut 0 bases from V and 4 bases from J; bases unmatched to any gene: 11. CDR1 and CDR2 from the germline V gene are ENHRY and SYGVKD. The CDR3 length is 17 residues. The data originate from a study of Ad26.COV2.S vaccination and SARS-CoV-2 variants. Study background: Donor allocation was to the COV1001 Ad26.COV2.S trial arm.

Documented treatment: roughly 20 received Ad26.COV2.S at low or high dose, single or two shots; about 5 received placebo; per-sample allocation not given. On day 63 after the first injection, vaccine and placebo recipients gave samples. Within Boston, the person who donated was an adult of 18-55 years. The chain is built from TRBV10-3 and TRBJ1-2; 7 nucleotides line up with TRBD1. Material: peripheral blood, obtained in a trial of Ad26.COV2.S vaccine versus placebo. This clonotype was sampled from a person aged 18-60 years who received the Ad26.COV2.S COVID-19 vaccine or a placebo. The CDR3 DNA follows: TGTGCCATCAGTGAGTCTCGCACGAAACGGGACAGCTATGGCTACACCTTC. Translation gives CAISESRTKRDSYGYTF.